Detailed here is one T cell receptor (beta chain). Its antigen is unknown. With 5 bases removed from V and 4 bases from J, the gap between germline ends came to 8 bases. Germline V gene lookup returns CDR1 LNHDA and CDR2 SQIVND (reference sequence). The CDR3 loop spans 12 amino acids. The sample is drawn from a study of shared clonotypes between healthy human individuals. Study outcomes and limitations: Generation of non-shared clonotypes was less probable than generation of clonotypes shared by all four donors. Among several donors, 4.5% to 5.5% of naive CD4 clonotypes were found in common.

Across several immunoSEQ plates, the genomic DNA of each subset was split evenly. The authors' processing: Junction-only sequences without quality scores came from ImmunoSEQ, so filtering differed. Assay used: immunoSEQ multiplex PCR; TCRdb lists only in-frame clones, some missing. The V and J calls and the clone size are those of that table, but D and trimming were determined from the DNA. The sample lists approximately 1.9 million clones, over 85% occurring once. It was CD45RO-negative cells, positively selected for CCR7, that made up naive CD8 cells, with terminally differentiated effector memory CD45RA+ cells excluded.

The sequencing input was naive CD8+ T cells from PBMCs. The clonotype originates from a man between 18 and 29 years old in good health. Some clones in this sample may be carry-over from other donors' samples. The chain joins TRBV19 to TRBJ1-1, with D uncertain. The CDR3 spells CASSPPSTEAFF. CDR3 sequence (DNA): TGTGCCAGTAGTCCCCCTAGCACTGAAGCTTTCTTT.